This T cell receptor (beta chain) was sequenced during a study of cytomegalovirus exposure and HLA in healthy donors. Whole-study findings and limits: Later genetic work tied a missense DCLRE1C variant to beta-chain V and J trimming. It emerged from a later analysis that several of the most significant clusters appeared to be linked to common viral pathogens.

CDR3 size: 16 residues. Trimming at V came to 4 bases and at J to 0 bases, leaving 3 bases not matched to a gene. In germline, CDR1 is MGHRA, CDR2 YSYEKL. As concerns this clone: Its antigen remains unidentified.

PCR was performed using 60 Vbeta and 13 Jbeta primers. Assay used: immunoSEQ multiplex PCR; TCRdb lists only in-frame clones, some missing. The profile shows roughly 200,000 clones, around 83% of them singletons. Sequencing input: PBMCs. The gene calls are TRBV4-1 and TRBJ2-1; 10 bases map to TRBD2. The clonotype was recovered from a middle-aged man in good health and CMV-seropositive. The CDR3 DNA reads TGCGCCAGCAGCCGCGGACTAGCGGACTCCTACAATGAGCAGTTCTTC. This codes for CASSRGLADSYNEQFF.